A single sample is the source of the 30 T cell receptor beta chains below, sequenced in a study of CD8+ T cells in alopecia areata. Investigators isolated RNA and reverse transcribed it into cDNA to act as the sequencing template. Produced via immunoSEQ multiplex PCR; TCRdb's table is partial and in-frame only. The data hold some 200,000 clones, with about 61% observed a single time. Sequenced input: CD8+ T cells sorted from blood. The receptors were sampled from a human donor in good health.

The chain joins TRBV18 to TRBJ1-5; 7 bases are a match to TRBD1. CDR3 size: 17 residues. V shed 6 bases and J 0 bases; nucleotides not matched to a gene: 11. Per the germline V gene, CDR1 is KGHSH and CDR2 is LQKENI. DNA of the CDR3: TGTGCCAGCTCGCATACCGGGACAGACAATAGCAATCAGCCCCAGCATTTT. It specifies CASSHTGTDNSNQPQHF.

CDR3 sequence reads: CASAPTSGVADTQYF. The CDR3 region has the DNA TGTGCCAGCGCGCCGACTAGCGGGGTTGCAGATACGCAGTATTTT. The genes are TRBV6-1 and TRBJ2-3; 11 bases align to TRBD2. Germline loops: CDR1 MNHNS, CDR2 SASEGT. Trimming removed 8 bases from V and 4 bases from J; junction bases left unmatched: 8. This CDR3 spans 15 amino acids.

The chain employs TRBV13 and TRBJ2-3, with a weak D call TRBD2 (5 bases). This CDR3 has 15 amino acids. The V and J ends lost 5 bases and 6 bases respectively, with 18 bases between them. The germline gives CDR1 PRHDT, CDR2 FYEKMQ (reference sequence). The CDR3 DNA reads TGTGCCAGCAGCCAGCGGATGATTATTTTGGATACGCAGTATTTT. Translated, it gives CASSQRMIILDTQYF.

V and J are TRBV30 and TRBJ1-5; 10 bases map to TRBD1. Germline V gene lookup returns CDR1 GTSNPN and CDR2 SVGIG (reference sequence). J lost 4 bases, V lost 0 bases, and 0 bases had no gene match. This CDR3 has 14 amino acids. CDR3 sequence reads: CAWSVGQGNQPQHF. CDR3 coding DNA: TGTGCCTGGAGTGTGGGACAGGGGAATCAGCCCCAGCATTTT.

The rearrangement uses TRBV4-1 and TRBJ1-6; no clear D. CDR3 length equals 14 residues. Per the germline V gene, CDR1 is MGHRA and CDR2 is YSYEKL. V lost 4 bases and J 13 bases, leaving 17 bases between the germline ends. Written as DNA, the CDR3 is TGCGCCAGCAGCCCCTGGGAGGCCCTCAATCCCCTCCACTTT. Amino acids: CASSPWEALNPLHF.

This clone appeared once. The gene calls are TRBV2 and TRBJ1-5; tentatively, D is TRBD1 (5 bases). From germline, CDR1 is SNHLY and CDR2 FYNNEI. The CDR3 covers 14 residues. The V end was cut by 10 bases, the J end by 1 base, with 14 bases between. Written as DNA, the CDR3 is TGTGCCATATCGGACAATCTCAGCAATCAGCCCCAGCATTTT. Translating gives CAISDNLSNQPQHF.

This sequence joins TRBV29-1 and TRBJ1-1; D gene unclear. Germline V lookup: CDR1 SQVTM, CDR2 ANQGSEA. Trimming shortened V by 3 bases and J by 5 bases, and 16 bases separated the two germline ends. This CDR3 spans 14 amino acids. CDR3 sequence (DNA): TGCAGCGTTGAGCCGGTCGGGCGGGAGACTGAAGCTTTCTTT. Its translation: CSVEPVGRETEAFF.

This chain links TRBV6-1 with TRBJ1-1; D is unresolved. Trimming cost V 4 bases and J 6 bases, with 18 bases left between them. Per the germline V gene, CDR1 is MNHNS and CDR2 is SASEGT. This CDR3 has 15 residues. The DNA of the CDR3 is TGTGCCAGCAGTGGCGAGAGGGCGGGCGGGGCTGAAGCTTTCTTT. Its protein product is CASSGERAGGAEAFF.

The chain has TRBV30 and TRBJ2-7; TRBD2 might be the D (5 bases). V was cut by 0 bases and J by 6 bases, with 9 bases left in between. Germline V gene lookup returns CDR1 GTSNPN and CDR2 SVGIG (reference sequence). The CDR3 consists of 12 residues. The CDR3 DNA sequence: TGTGCCTGGAGTGTAGGCAGCGGCGAGCAGTACTTC. Translation: CAWSVGSGEQYF.

This clone appeared a few times. V usage is TRBV7-3 and J usage is TRBJ1-1; D remains ambiguous. Trimming took 4 bases from V and 3 from J, leaving 15 bases between them. CDR1 SGHTA and CDR2 FQGTGA come from the germline V gene. The CDR3 totals 15 residues. CDR3 bases: TGTGCCAGCAGCTCCCGACATCCCGGCGACACTGAAGCTTTCTTT. Translation gives CASSSRHPGDTEAFF. Combining the CDR3 with reference TRBV7-3 and TRBJ1-1 gives the whole variable domain GAGVSQTPSNKVTEKGKYVELRCDPISGHTALYWYRQSLGQGPEFLIYFQGTGAADDSGLPNDRFFAVRPEGSVSTLKIQRTERGDSAVYLCASSSRHPGDTEAFFGQGTRLTVV.

This clone was observed once. This rearrangement joins TRBV30 to TRBJ1-6, with TRBD1 as a possible D gene (6 bases). Germline assignment: CDR1 GTSNPN and CDR2 SVGIG (reference sequence). The CDR3 runs 16 residues. V lost 0 bases and J 7 bases, leaving 16 bases between the germline ends. This chain's CDR3 is CAWSVRGGGWNSPLHF. The CDR3 DNA follows: TGTGCCTGGAGTGTAAGAGGAGGGGGATGGAATTCACCCCTCCACTTT.

J is TRBJ1-1 and V is TRBV20-1, with unresolved D. The V and J ends lost 5 bases and 6 bases respectively, with 10 bases between them. Germline-derived CDR1 and CDR2 are DFQATT and SNEGSKA (reference sequence). This CDR3 contains 11 residues. CDR3 sequence reads: CSAVVGPEAFF. The CDR3 DNA reads as TGCAGTGCTGTAGTAGGCCCTGAAGCTTTCTTT.

This clone was picked up one time. CDR3 nucleotide sequence: TGTGCCAGCAGTCCCGACGACACTTATGGCTACACCTTC. It is translated as CASSPDDTYGYTF. The chain is built from TRBV27 and TRBJ1-2; D is ambiguous. The CDR3 consists of 13 residues. Germline values: CDR1 MNHEY, CDR2 SMNVEV (reference sequence). Deletions cut 5 bases from V and 5 bases from J, with 12 bases between.

The genes are TRBV2 and TRBJ1-1; D remains unclear. Germline V gives CDR1 SNHLY, CDR2 FYNNEI. This CDR3 contains 15 residues. V gave up 3 bases and J gave up 5 bases, with 16 bases separating them. DNA of the CDR3: TGTGCCAGCAGTGACAGCAACCCGGGGTGGACTGAAGCTTTCTTT. It yields the protein CASSDSNPGWTEAFF.

This clone was counted once. The rearrangement uses TRBV6-5 and TRBJ1-6; 7 positions agree with TRBD1. Germline-derived CDR1 and CDR2 are MNHEY and SVGAGI. The V and J ends lost 6 bases and 4 bases, in that order; junction bases with no gene match: 0. CDR3 size: 13 residues. CDR3 sequence: CASRDRYNSPLHF. CDR3 DNA sequence: TGTGCCAGCAGGGACAGGTATAATTCACCCCTCCACTTT.

The V and J genes are TRBV27 and TRBJ1-2; D perhaps matches TRBD1 (5 bases). CDR3 length equals 14 residues. The germline V and J ends were trimmed by 0 bases and 7 bases, with 12 bases remaining between them. Germline V gene data show CDR1 as MNHEY and CDR2 as SMNVEV (reference sequence). CDR3 amino acids: CASSLSQIGGGYTF. CDR3 DNA sequence: TGTGCCAGCAGTTTATCCCAAATCGGGGGTGGCTACACCTTC.

V is TRBV29-1 and J is TRBJ2-1; D may be TRBD2 (7 bases). This CDR3 spans 14 amino acids. The V gene lost 6 bases and the J gene lost 2 bases, with 14 bases spanning the gap. CDR1 and CDR2 from the germline V gene are SQVTM and ANQGSEA. CDR3 sequence (DNA): TGCAGCGTGAAGGGGGGGTCTACCTACAATGAGCAGTTCTTC. The encoded protein is CSVKGGSTYNEQFF.

The chain links TRBV30 to TRBJ1-3; D not certain. Germline V gene sequence: CDR1 GTSNPN, CDR2 SVGIG (reference sequence). This CDR3 spans 12 amino acids. Trimming removed 3 bases at V and 3 bases at J, with 6 bases between. Here the CDR3 reads CAWRGSGNTIYF. In nucleotides, the CDR3 is TGTGCCTGGAGGGGGAGTGGAAACACCATATATTTT.

The chain carries TRBV5-1 and TRBJ2-5; TRBD2 matches 7 bases. The germline gives CDR1 SGHRS, CDR2 YFSETQ. V was clipped by 4 bases and J by 4 bases; unmatched bases: 7. The CDR3 covers 14 residues. CDR3 in DNA: TGCGCCAGCAGCGCATCCGGGACTATAGAGACCCAGTACTTC. Translating gives CASSASGTIETQYF.

The chain links TRBV5-1 to TRBJ2-3, with 8 bases that match TRBD1. J was trimmed by 3 bases and V by 1 base; bases with no gene match: 1. Per the germline V gene, CDR1 is SGHRS and CDR2 is YFSETQ. This CDR3 is built from 14 residues. The CDR3 DNA is TGCGCCAGCAGCTTGAGACAGGGGACAGATACGCAGTATTTT. Translated, it gives CASSLRQGTDTQYF. Complete variable domain (other parts from reference TRBV5-1 and TRBJ2-3): KAGVTQTPRYLIKTRGQQVTLSCSPISGHRSVSWYQQTPGQGLQFLFEYFSETQRNKGNFPGRFSGRQFSNSRSEMNVSTLELGDSALYLCASSLRQGTDTQYFGPGTRLTVL.

The chain couples TRBV5-1 to TRBJ2-3; 10 bases agree with TRBD2. The CDR3 contains 15 residues. Per germline, CDR1 SGHRS and CDR2 YFSETQ. V gave up 0 bases and J gave up 4 bases; unmatched junction bases: 2. The CDR3 DNA is TGCGCCAGCAGCTTGGGAGCGGGGGGGCCAGATACGCAGTATTTT. This encodes CASSLGAGGPDTQYF.

The chain couples TRBV5-6 to TRBJ1-5; 7 bases fit TRBD1. The CDR3 totals 15 residues. Per the germline V gene, CDR1 is SGHDT and CDR2 is YYEEEE. The junction had 6 bases not matched to a gene; V was cut back by 0 bases and J by 6 bases. The CDR3 sequence: CASSLGDRETQPQHF. The CDR3 DNA reads as TGTGCCAGCAGCTTGGGTGACAGGGAAACTCAGCCCCAGCATTTT.

This clone was found a few times. The chain joins TRBV2 to TRBJ2-3; 14 bases map to TRBD2. With V trimmed by 7 bases and J by 5 bases, 8 bases remained unmatched. Looked up from germline, CDR1 is SNHLY and CDR2 is FYNNEI. This CDR3 region has 16 residues. CDR3 protein: CASNAGLAGAGDTQYF. The CDR3 region has the DNA TGTGCCAGCAACGCGGGACTAGCGGGGGCGGGAGATACGCAGTATTTT.

The genes are TRBV6-4 and TRBJ2-3; D unresolved. The CDR3 has 13 residues. Germline-derived CDR1 and CDR2 are MRHNA and SNTAGT. Trimming removed 2 bases from V and 2 bases from J, with 5 bases in between. CDR3 in amino acids: CASSDGNTDTQYF. CDR3 sequence (DNA): TGTGCCAGCAGTGACGGCAACACAGATACGCAGTATTTT.

This chain connects TRBV4-1 to TRBJ1-5, with unresolved D. The V and J ends lost 1 base and 4 bases respectively, with 8 bases between them. Germline CDR1 and CDR2: MGHRA and YSYEKL. The CDR3 is 14 amino acids. The CDR3 DNA sequence: TGCGCCAGCAGCCAAGTAGCTGAAAATCAGCCCCAGCATTTT. This sequence encodes CASSQVAENQPQHF.

This chain joins TRBV29-1 and TRBJ2-7; 7 bases match TRBD1. CDR3 length: 14 residues. The germline CDR1 and CDR2 sequences are SQVTM and ANQGSEA. V lost 0 bases, J lost 3 bases, and 5 bases stayed unmatched. Here the CDR3 DNA reads TGCAGCGTTGAAGAGGATCGACAGGGCTACGAGCAGTACTTC. Its translation: CSVEEDRQGYEQYF.

This chain connects TRBV13 to TRBJ2-7; 12 bases are shared with TRBD2. Germline V CDR1 and CDR2: PRHDT, FYEKMQ (reference sequence). This CDR3 is built from 14 residues. J lost 2 bases, V lost 5 bases, and 1 base had no gene match. DNA of the CDR3: TGTGCCAGCAGCCTAGCGGGGGGGCCCTACGAGCAGTACTTC. It encodes CASSLAGGPYEQYF.

The sample holds a few counts of this clone. V and J are TRBV5-6 and TRBJ2-7; no firm D call. V dropped 5 bases and J dropped 1 base, with 13 bases sitting between them. There are 14 residues in the CDR3. CDR1 SGHDT and CDR2 YYEEEE come from the germline V gene. CDR3 loop: CASSLGGYSYEQYF. The DNA of the CDR3 is TGTGCCAGCAGTCTTGGTGGGTATTCCTACGAGCAGTACTTC.

The CDR3 protein is CASSVDGAGNQPQHF. The CDR3 region has the DNA TGTGCCAGCAGCGTAGATGGGGCAGGCAATCAGCCCCAGCATTTT. V is TRBV9 and J is TRBJ1-5; TRBD1 might be the D (5 bases). Germline V gene sequence: CDR1 SGDLS, CDR2 YYNGEE. There are 15 residues in the CDR3. The V end lost 0 bases, the J end lost 2 bases, and 9 bases lay between the germline ends.

The V gene is TRBV4-1, the J gene TRBJ1-5; no firm D call. The V gene lost 0 bases and the J gene lost 3 bases, with 12 bases spanning the gap. The CDR3 sequence is 16 residues long. Per the germline V gene, CDR1 is MGHRA and CDR2 is YSYEKL. The CDR3 reads CASSQEGGFDNQPQHF. DNA of the CDR3: TGCGCCAGCAGCCAAGAAGGCGGGTTCGACAATCAGCCCCAGCATTTT.